This TCR beta chain was observed in a study of early T cells in non-severe SARS-CoV-2 infection (dated by TCRdb to the early 2020s). Notes on the research overall: Because TCR sequencing relied on bulk RNA taken from unsorted whole blood, pairing of alpha and beta chains was not possible. Findings and caveats that apply to the study as a whole: Matching against VDJdb was skewed toward anti-spike CD8 responses, likely underestimated virus-specific expansions, and missed private and CD4 specificities.

Sequences SEHNR (CDR1) and FQNEAQ (CDR2) are obtained from the germline V gene (reference sequence). V is shortened by 6 bases, J by 2 bases, and the region joining them spans 14 bases. The CDR3, cysteine through phenylalanine, is 15 amino acids long. Just the 45-base CDR3 DNA is kept, in frame starting at base 1. The study was a case-control design nested within a healthcare worker cohort in London, UK, with weekly nasopharyngeal swab PCR tests and blood sampling. Healthcare workers were enrolled in the week of the UK lockdown, from 23 to 31 March 2020, and were followed every week for up to roughly 15 weeks. The library was obtained by 5' RACE. Sequenced on a NextSeq 500. The TCR library protocol attached unique molecular identifiers to individual cDNA molecules to correct for sequencing error and PCR bias. Both TCR alpha and beta chains were sequenced, and tight co-correlation was observed between alpha and beta sequence abundances in each sample. The paper's processing steps were these. Decombinator V4 was used to perform V gene, J gene and CDR3 annotation of TCR sequences. TCRs were defined as expanded if a significant change between any two time points was detected under a Poisson model with p below 0.0001. Abundances of TCRs were expressed as counts per million after normalisation to the total number of TCRs sequenced in each sample. TRAV1-2 paired with TRAJ12, TRAJ20 or TRAJ33 defined MAIT TCRs, while TRAV10 paired with TRAJ18 defined iNKT TCRs. VDJdb, accessed 1 November 2021, was searched for CMV, EBV and SARS-CoV-2 annotated TCRs, excluding TCRs annotated for multiple antigens. TCRdb applied fastp at Q25 and MiXCR to the public reads, then kept only in-frame beta chains. Identical CDR3 protein sequences are pooled into one entry, listed with their most common genes and DNA. These V and J calls originate from TCRdb's pipeline instead of the authors' own analysis. The sample table records about 33,000 distinct CDR3 sequences; around 7% of these occur just once. The leading ten clones occupy under 5% of the sample.

This clonotype was recorded many times. Its target antigen remains unknown. No much larger clonotype is one base removed from it; base qualities were not supplied. The rearranged chain carries TRBV7-9 and TRBJ2-1, with the D segment possibly TRBD1 or TRBD2, each aligning over 5 bases. The source of this sequence is an adult who was a healthcare worker with PCR-confirmed SARS-CoV-2 infection or an uninfected control (not recorded which). The sequenced sample was whole blood. The base sequence is TGTGCCAGCAGGCAAACGGGACGGACCTACAATGAGCAGTTCTTC. It translates as CASRQTGRTYNEQFF.